The 8 T cell receptor beta chains below come from one sample, sequenced in a study of T-cell reconstitution after alpha-beta-depleted transplantation in children. This sample's TCRbeta library carried unique molecular identifier barcodes. TCRdb called the PCR reads again in MiXCR, with one record for every CDR3 protein. Seen here are some 300,000 distinct CDR3 sequences, roughly a tenth observed once, and the top ten hold approximately 7%. The sequencing used PBMCs, collected before TCRalphabeta/CD19-depleted stem cell transplant. Receptor source: a boy in the first two years of life with acute myeloid leukemia, due to receive a stem cell transplant.

This clonotype has ten or more counts. The rearrangement joins TRBV29-1 to TRBJ1-3; no clear D. Germline V lookup: CDR1 SQVTM, CDR2 ANQGSEA. This CDR3 is 12 amino acids long. Deletions cut 4 bases from V and 2 bases from J, with 6 bases between. CDR3 nucleotides: TGCAGCGTTGTTACACCTGGAAACACCATATATTTT. As protein: CSVVTPGNTIYF.

This clonotype was found a few times. V and J are TRBV7-3 and TRBJ2-3; D may be TRBD2 (6 bases). Trimming took 1 base from V and 3 from J, leaving 14 bases between them. Germline V CDR1 and CDR2: SGHTA, FQGTGA. The CDR3 extends over 16 amino acids. The CDR3 is CASSLIPLEGTDTQYF. In DNA, the CDR3 is TGTGCCAGCAGCTTAATACCCCTGGAGGGAACAGATACGCAGTATTTT.

This chain links TRBV14 with TRBJ2-7; no definite D call. V lost 0 bases, J lost 9 bases, and 15 bases lay in between. Germline V gene data show CDR1 as SGHDN and CDR2 as FVKESK. The CDR3 loop spans 14 amino acids. Written as DNA, the CDR3 is TGTGCCAGCAGCCAAGATATGAGAACCTATGGGCAGTACTTC. Protein: CASSQDMRTYGQYF.

The chain uses TRBV28 and TRBJ1-2; D is unresolved. Germline-derived CDR1 and CDR2 are MDHEN and SYDVKM. CDR3 length equals 16 residues. V was clipped by 2 bases and J by 4 bases, with 17 bases between them. CDR3 sequence: CASSLVVRAASYGYTF. CDR3 coding DNA: TGTGCCAGCAGTTTAGTCGTGAGGGCCGCGAGCTATGGCTACACCTTC.

Of note for this clonotype: A much more abundant neighbour one base away suggests this may be a read error. The rearrangement uses TRBV6-1 and TRBJ1-1; D ambiguous. This CDR3 is built from 13 residues. The V end was cut by 7 bases, the J end by 4 bases, with 13 bases between. Germline CDR1 MNHNS, CDR2 SASEGT. The CDR3 loop reads CASTYNAVTEAFF. The CDR3 DNA sequence: TGTGCCAGCACCTACAACGCGGTCACTGAAGCTTTCTTT.

This clonotype has at least ten counts. The chain couples TRBV29-1 to TRBJ2-1; 7 bases are shared with TRBD1. CDR1 SQVTM and CDR2 ANQGSEA come from the germline V gene. The CDR3 length is 14 residues. Trimming at V came to 4 bases and at J to 7 bases, leaving 10 bases not matched to a gene. Written as DNA, the CDR3 is TGCAGCGTTGTGGGACAGAGCCTACCAAATGAGCAGTTCTTC. This translates into CSVVGQSLPNEQFF.

At least ten counts were recorded for this clonotype. The J gene is TRBJ2-2, the V gene TRBV20-1, with 11 bases matching TRBD1. CDR3 length equals 14 residues. V lost 2 bases and J lost 7; bases outside the gene matches: 3. The V gene's germline CDR1 is DFQATT and CDR2 SNEGSKA (reference sequence). CDR3 amino acids: CSARKGQGVGELFF. In nucleotides, the CDR3 is TGCAGTGCTAGAAAGGGACAGGGGGTCGGGGAGCTGTTTTTT.

The table lists this clonotype with many counts. This chain links TRBV5-1 with TRBJ1-1; no reliable D call. Germline values: CDR1 SGHRS, CDR2 YFSETQ. There are 12 residues in the CDR3. V was clipped by 4 bases and J by 3 bases, with 7 bases between them. The CDR3 protein is CASSTGYTEAFF. The CDR3 nucleotides read TGCGCCAGCAGCACTGGGTACACTGAAGCTTTCTTT.